The 16 T cell receptor beta chains listed next were all sequenced from one sample in a study of cytomegalovirus exposure and HLA in healthy donors (dated by TCRdb to between 2016 and 2019). Library method: the immunoSEQ multiplex PCR assay. The multiplex PCR relied on a mix of 60 forward primers for TCR Vbeta segments and 13 reverse primers for TCR Jbeta segments. TCRdb obtained this table from immuneACCESS and retained in-frame rearrangements with V and J assigned. These tables miss some clones; where compared with another copy, unresolved V genes account for less than half of the shortfall, and the remainder is unexplained. The table for this sample lists 160,000 or so clones; more than 65% of them were counted only once. Roughly 1.3% of the sample comes from the top ten. Sequencing was performed on PBMCs. Source of these receptors: a woman in her 50s in good health and CMV-seronegative.

This clone was counted a single time. The J gene is TRBJ2-1, the V gene TRBV27, with TRBD2 identical over 8 bases. V trimming: 2 bases; J trimming: 2 bases; junction bases outside the gene matches: 8. The CDR3 spans 17 residues. Germline values: CDR1 MNHEY, CDR2 SMNVEV (reference sequence). CDR3 in amino acids: CASSLLIGGGTYNEQFF. CDR3 DNA sequence: TGTGCCAGCAGTTTACTCATCGGGGGGGGAACCTACAATGAGCAGTTCTTC.

This clone is a singleton in its sample. The rearrangement uses TRBV2 and TRBJ2-3, with 9 bases identical to TRBD2. V lost 6 bases to trimming and J lost 7 bases; unmatched junction nucleotides: 5. The CDR3 spans 13 residues. Germline CDR1 SNHLY, CDR2 FYNNEI. The CDR3 coding sequence is TGTGCCAGCAGGGCGGGGGGGCCATATACGCAGTATTTT. Translating gives CASRAGGPYTQYF. Full variable domain (rest looked up from reference TRBV2 and TRBJ2-3): EPEVTQTPSHQVTQMGQEVILRCVPISNHLYFYWYRQILGQKVEFLVSFYNNEISEKSEIFDDQFSVERPDGSNFTLKIRSTKLEDSAMYFCASRAGGPYTQYFGPGTRLTVL.

The rearrangement joins TRBV7-8 to TRBJ2-1; unclear D gene. V lost 6 bases, J lost 2 bases, and 14 bases lay in between. CDR1 is SGHVS, CDR2 FQNEAQ, per germline. The CDR3 is 15 residues long. The CDR3 DNA reads TGTGCCAGCAGTCCGTGGAGTAATCCCTACAATGAGCAGTTCTTC. This codes for CASSPWSNPYNEQFF.

The V gene is TRBV4-1, the J gene TRBJ1-1, with D unclear. The CDR3 extends over 16 amino acids. Trimming removed 5 bases at V and 1 base at J, with 17 bases between. Germline V lookup: CDR1 MGHRA, CDR2 YSYEKL. The CDR3 DNA is TGCGCCAGCAGCGAGTTAAAGACACACCCGAACACTGAAGCTTTCTTT. It translates to CASSELKTHPNTEAFF.

A word on this clone: The germline gene is not matched at one end of the junction; a read error may be the cause. This chain uses TRBV14 with TRBJ2-7; unclear D gene. The CDR3 has 11 residues. The germline V gene encodes CDR1 SGHDN and CDR2 FVKESK. CDR3 amino acids: CASGHTYEQYF. The CDR3 region has the DNA TGTGCCAGCGGCCACACCTACGAGCAGTACTTC. The complete variable domain, with remaining parts taken from reference TRBV14 and TRBJ2-7, reads EAGVTQFPSHSVIEKGQTVTLRCDPISGHDNLYWYRRVMGKEIKFLLHFVKESKQDESGMPNNRFLAERTGGTYSTLKVQPAELEDSGVYFCASGHTYEQYFGPGTRLTVT.

The V and J genes are TRBV19 and TRBJ1-5; 8 positions match TRBD1. Germline V gives CDR1 LNHDA, CDR2 SQIVND (reference sequence). The CDR3 runs to 16 residues. Trimming took 4 bases from V and 4 from J; bases not matched to a gene: 9. The CDR3 spells CASSSNRGTWNQPQHF. DNA for the CDR3: TGTGCCAGTAGTAGTAACAGGGGGACGTGGAATCAGCCCCAGCATTTT.

The V call is TRBV5-1, the J call TRBJ1-4, with 9 positions matching TRBD1. The CDR3 has 14 amino acids. J was trimmed by 5 bases and V by 5 bases; bases with no gene match: 4. Germline V gives CDR1 SGHRS, CDR2 YFSETQ. As DNA, the CDR3 is TGCGCCAGCAGTCGGGACAGGGAGAATGAAAAACTGTTTTTT. Residues: CASSRDRENEKLFF.

The chain employs TRBV4-2 and TRBJ2-7; 9 nucleotides match TRBD1. This CDR3 is 15 amino acids long. Germline V lookup: CDR1 LGHNA, CDR2 YNFKEQ. Trimming cost V 0 bases and J 5 bases; bases outside gene matches: 5. CDR3: CASSQEWTGVHEQYF. CDR3 nucleotides: TGTGCCAGCAGCCAAGAGTGGACAGGGGTCCACGAGCAGTACTTC.

V is TRBV7-2 and J is TRBJ1-3; weak D call: TRBD1 (5 bases). This CDR3 comprises 16 residues. The V end lost 5 bases, the J end lost 1 base, and 15 bases lay between the germline ends. Germline CDR1 SGHTA, CDR2 FQGNSA. Here the CDR3 reads CASSAERGGSGNTIYF. The DNA for the CDR3 is TGTGCCAGCAGCGCAGAGAGGGGAGGGTCTGGAAACACCATATATTTT.

The V and J genes are TRBV5-4 and TRBJ1-2; a possible D gene is TRBD1 (6 bases). Between the trimmed V and J ends, which lost 5 bases and 5 bases, there was a span of 13 bases. This CDR3 has 13 residues. Germline loops: CDR1 SGHNT, CDR2 YYREEE (reference sequence). The CDR3 region has the DNA TGTGCCAGCAGAAAGACAGGAACTTATGGCTACACCTTC. It is translated as CASRKTGTYGYTF.

The V and J genes are TRBV27 and TRBJ1-5; no reliable D call. This CDR3 region has 15 residues. The germline V gene encodes CDR1 MNHEY and CDR2 SMNVEV (reference sequence). V lost 1 base to trimming and J lost 3 bases, with 10 bases between them. The CDR3 nucleotides read TGTGCCAGCAGTTTATATACAGCTAACAATCAGCCCCAGCATTTT. The encoded protein is CASSLYTANNQPQHF.

The sample holds one count of this clone. The chain employs TRBV11-1 and TRBJ2-7; D possibly corresponds to TRBD1 (6 bases). Germline loops: CDR1 SGHAT, CDR2 FQDESV (reference sequence). Trimming removed 5 bases from V and 3 bases from J, with 11 bases in between. The CDR3 is made up of 13 amino acids. This CDR3 is CASSRGQDYEQYF. In nucleotides, the CDR3 is TGTGCCAGCAGCCGGGGACAAGACTACGAGCAGTACTTC. The variable domain in full, with the rest retrieved from reference TRBV11-1 and TRBJ2-7, is EAEVAQSPRYKITEKSQAVAFWCDPISGHATLYWYRQILGQGPELLVQFQDESVVDDSQLPKDRFSAERLKGVDSTLKIQPAELGDSAMYLCASSRGQDYEQYFGPGTRLTVT.

The J gene is TRBJ1-6, the V gene TRBV5-1, with TRBD1 matching over 8 bases. V was pared by 5 bases and J by 6 bases, with 7 bases of the junction left unmatched. This CDR3 contains 15 residues. CDR1 SGHRS and CDR2 YFSETQ come from the germline V gene. The CDR3 here is CASREGQGFNSPLHF. The CDR3 coding sequence is TGCGCCAGCAGGGAAGGACAGGGTTTTAATTCACCCCTCCACTTT. Variable domain in full (rest from reference TRBV5-1 and TRBJ1-6): KAGVTQTPRYLIKTRGQQVTLSCSPISGHRSVSWYQQTPGQGLQFLFEYFSETQRNKGNFPGRFSGRQFSNSRSEMNVSTLELGDSALYLCASREGQGFNSPLHFGNGTRLTVT.

V gene TRBV6-5 combines with J gene TRBJ2-3, with 8 bases aligning to TRBD2. The CDR3 runs to 13 residues. Germline V gene data show CDR1 as MNHEY and CDR2 as SVGAGI. The trim removed 10 bases at V and 1 base at J, leaving 4 bases unmatched. The CDR3 nucleotides read TGTGCCACCACTAGCGGCCGCACAGATACGCAGTATTTT. This translates into CATTSGRTDTQYF.

The chain joins TRBV7-6 to TRBJ2-1; 8 positions match TRBD1. The CDR3 covers 17 residues. Germline CDR1 and CDR2: SGHVS and FNYEAQ. J was trimmed by 6 bases and V by 1 base; bases with no gene match: 11. The CDR3 loop reads CASSLGWQGALGNEQFF. In nucleotides, the CDR3 is TGTGCCAGCAGCTTAGGGTGGCAGGGGGCGTTGGGCAATGAGCAGTTCTTC.

V gene TRBV23-1 combines with J gene TRBJ1-6, with a possible D match to TRBD1 (5 bases). TRBV23-1 is sorted into the ORF group, with uncertain function. Trimming took 3 bases from V and 0 from J, leaving 18 bases between them. The CDR3 runs 19 residues. The CDR3 is CASSHPREGWDSYNSPLHF. The CDR3 coding sequence is TGCGCCAGCAGTCATCCCAGGGAGGGTTGGGACTCCTATAATTCACCCCTCCACTTT.